A selection of T cell receptor beta chains follows, all from one sample in a study of T cells in Graves' hyperthyroidism and ophthalmopathy. TCRdb reprocessed the multiplex PCR reads with MiXCR, giving one entry per CDR3 protein. The repertoire includes around 430,000 distinct CDR3 sequences, more than 12% of them detected once, and about 30% sits in the top ten. Input material: blood. All receptors come from a woman aged 30 to 39 with Graves' hyperthyroidism. The CDR3 runs from the conserved cysteine through the conserved F or W. D genes are given only for firm matches. Rows may omit the clone size; those that give it use once, few, many or a size class.

J	size	D	V	CDR3	DNA
TRBJ1-2	NA	NA	TRBV6-5	CASSFDNYGYTF	TGTGCCAGCAGTTTCGACAACTATGGCTACACCTTC
TRBJ2-4	few	TRBD2	TRBV6-2/TRBV6-3	CASSGRAKNIQYF	TGTGCCAGCAGCGGGAGGGCCAAAAACATTCAGTACTTC
TRBJ2-3	few	TRBD1	TRBV9	CASSVEGQGPTDTQYF	TGTGCCAGCAGCGTAGAGGGACAGGGGCCCACAGATACGCAGTATTTT
TRBJ2-7	once	NA	TRBV10-3	CAISRDRPTYEQYF	TGTGCCATCAGTCGAGACAGGCCCACCTACGAGCAGTACTTC
TRBJ1-2	many	NA	TRBV2	CASRDLGLYGYTF	TGTGCCAGCAGGGACCTAGGTCTCTATGGCTACACCTTC
TRBJ2-7	many	NA	TRBV20-1	CSAREGREEQYF	TGCAGTGCTAGAGAGGGACGAGAGGAGCAGTACTTC
TRBJ1-5	many	TRBD1	TRBV30	CAWSPRDRGWGNQPQHF	TGTGCCTGGAGCCCCCGGGACAGGGGCTGGGGCAATCAGCCCCAGCATTTT
TRBJ1-5	many	TRBD1	TRBV6-1	CASSDNRGWNQPQHF	TGTGCCAGCAGTGATAACAGGGGGTGGAATCAGCCCCAGCATTTT
TRBJ2-1	many	NA	TRBV18	CASSPLERAYNEQFF	TGTGCCAGCTCACCACTGGAGAGAGCTTACAATGAGCAGTTCTTC
TRBJ2-5	NA	TRBD1	TRBV5-1	CASSRHRGETQYF	TGCGCCAGCAGCAGACACAGGGGAGAGACCCAGTACTTC
TRBJ1-5	many	TRBD1	TRBV12-3/TRBV12-4	CASRTGTGNQPQHF	TGTGCCAGCAGGACCGGGACAGGGAATCAGCCCCAGCATTTT
TRBJ1-5	NA	TRBD1	TRBV6-2/TRBV6-3	CASGGGGQPQHF	TGTGCCAGCGGAGGGGGCGGTCAGCCCCAGCATTTT
TRBJ2-7	many	TRBD2	TRBV15	CATSSGGSSYEQYF	TGTGCCACCAGCAGCGGCGGGAGCTCCTACGAGCAGTACTTC
TRBJ2-5	few	NA	TRBV29-1	CSVEVLLETQYF	TGCAGCGTTGAAGTACTATTAGAGACCCAGTACTTC
TRBJ2-3	many	TRBD2	TRBV6-1	CASSAEGLPSTDTQYF	TGTGCCAGCAGTGCCGAGGGACTACCTAGCACAGATACGCAGTATTTT
TRBJ2-5	many	TRBD2	TRBV27	CASRNSPAGGETQYF	TGTGCCAGCAGGAATTCCCCAGCGGGAGGAGAGACCCAGTACTTC
TRBJ2-5	many	TRBD2	TRBV7-9	CASSLGRGLEKETQYF	TGTGCCAGCAGCTTAGGCCGGGGACTAGAAAAAGAGACCCAGTACTTC
TRBJ2-7	many	TRBD2	TRBV28	CASSPAGAGGLGEQYF	TGTGCCAGCAGCCCGGCCGGCGCGGGAGGGCTTGGCGAGCAGTACTTC
TRBJ1-5	many	NA	TRBV30	CAWSKGTNLQPQHF	TGTGCCTGGAGTAAAGGGACAAATCTTCAGCCCCAGCATTTT
TRBJ2-7	many	TRBD2	TRBV20-1	CSAEGLAYEQYF	TGCAGTGCTGAGGGACTAGCCTACGAGCAGTACTTC
TRBJ2-5	NA	NA	TRBV15	CATSRVLSGAYQETQYF	TGTGCCACCAGCAGAGTATTAAGCGGAGCCTACCAAGAGACCCAGTACTTC
TRBJ1-2	NA	NA	TRBV29-1	CSVEGKYYGYTF	TGCAGCGTTGAAGGGAAGTACTATGGCTACACCTTC
TRBJ2-4	few	TRBD1	TRBV3-1	CASSQVGTGAKNIQYF	TGTGCCAGCAGCCAAGTAGGGACAGGGGCCAAAAACATTCAGTACTTC
TRBJ1-1	many	NA	TRBV3-1	CASSQDLGRGKGAEAFF	TGTGCCAGCAGCCAAGATCTAGGCAGGGGAAAGGGGGCTGAAGCTTTCTTT
TRBJ2-7	many	TRBD2	TRBV5-1	CASSLGLADYEQYF	TGTGCCAGCAGTCTGGGACTAGCGGACTACGAGCAGTACTTC
TRBJ2-7	NA	TRBD2	TRBV30	CAWSGLAGGGEQYF	TGTGCCTGGAGCGGACTAGCGGGAGGAGGCGAGCAGTACTTC
TRBJ2-7	NA	NA	TRBV12-3/TRBV12-4	CASSYTYYEQYF	TGTGCCAGCAGTTATACCTACTACGAGCAGTACTTC
TRBJ2-2	few	TRBD1	TRBV11-2	CASSLEDRAGGELFF	TGTGCCAGCAGCTTAGAGGACAGGGCGGGCGGGGAGCTGTTTTTT
TRBJ2-7	many	NA	TRBV20-1	CSARRTIYEQYF	TGCAGTGCTAGACGGACTATCTACGAGCAGTACTTC
TRBJ2-1	NA	NA	TRBV6-2/TRBV6-3	CASSYRGFPLYNEQFF	TGTGCCAGCAGTTACCGTGGGTTCCCCCTCTACAATGAGCAGTTCTTC
TRBJ2-3	few	TRBD2	TRBV19	CASSNLAGPMDTQYF	TGTGCCAGTAGTAATCTAGCGGGACCCATGGATACGCAGTATTTT
TRBJ2-7	many	NA	TRBV4-1	CASSQEDGTPSYEQYF	TGCGCCAGCAGCCAAGAAGATGGGACACCGAGCTACGAGCAGTACTTC
TRBJ2-3	NA	TRBD2	TRBV6-1	CASRPPFEREFTDTQYF	TGTGCCAGCAGACCCCCTTTTGAGCGGGAATTCACAGATACGCAGTATTTT
TRBJ2-5	many	NA	TRBV12-3/TRBV12-4	CASSRRGAVQETQYF	TGTGCCAGCAGTCGTAGGGGGGCTGTTCAAGAGACCCAGTACTTC
TRBJ1-2	NA	TRBD1	TRBV19	CASTPTGTGVGYTF	TGTGCCAGTACCCCAACCGGGACAGGGGTTGGCTACACCTTC
TRBJ2-1	few	TRBD2	TRBV28	CASSLPRGGNNEQFF	TGTGCCAGCAGTTTACCTCGCGGGGGGAACAATGAGCAGTTCTTC
TRBJ2-7	few	TRBD1	TRBV30	CAWRAGTGLAYEQYF	TGTGCCTGGAGGGCCGGGACAGGCCTTGCCTACGAGCAGTACTTC
TRBJ2-5	NA	NA	TRBV5-1	CASSSYTGPRTQYF	TGCGCCAGCAGCTCGTACACGGGACCGAGGACCCAGTACTTC
TRBJ2-5	few	TRBD2	TRBV29-1	CSVELPPAGGWETQYF	TGCAGCGTTGAACTCCCCCCAGCGGGAGGATGGGAGACCCAGTACTTC
TRBJ1-5	NA	TRBD1	TRBV19	CASSMGQGAFNQPQHF	TGTGCCAGTAGTATGGGACAGGGGGCCTTCAATCAGCCCCAGCATTTT
TRBJ2-5	NA	NA	TRBV12-3/TRBV12-4	CASRKGGTETQYF	TGTGCCAGCAGGAAAGGGGGGACCGAGACCCAGTACTTC
TRBJ2-3	many	NA	TRBV28	CASSLGRDSTDTQYF	TGTGCCAGCAGTTTAGGGCGGGACAGCACAGATACGCAGTATTTT
TRBJ1-5	many	NA	TRBV28	CASRAIDSYQPQHF	TGTGCCAGCAGGGCGATAGACAGCTATCAGCCCCAGCATTTT
TRBJ1-2	many	NA	TRBV11-2	CASRHTGNYGYTF	TGTGCCAGCAGACATACAGGGAACTATGGCTACACCTTC
TRBJ2-2	many	TRBD2	TRBV20-1	CSASPSGSGELFF	TGCAGTGCTAGCCCTAGCGGGAGTGGGGAGCTGTTTTTT
TRBJ2-1	many	TRBD2	TRBV3-1	CASSQDFSREGYNEQFF	TGTGCCAGCAGCCAAGATTTCTCGCGGGAGGGCTACAATGAGCAGTTCTTC
TRBJ2-7	few	TRBD1	TRBV7-9	CASSLGWQGVWYEQYF	TGTGCCAGCAGCTTAGGATGGCAGGGGGTATGGTACGAGCAGTACTTC
TRBJ2-5	NA	NA	TRBV6-2/TRBV6-3	CASSYSTGWETQYF	TGTGCCAGCAGTTACTCGACAGGTTGGGAGACCCAGTACTTC
TRBJ2-1	NA	NA	TRBV20-1	CSASDTDYVGNEQFF	TGCAGTGCTAGCGATACCGACTACGTCGGCAATGAGCAGTTCTTC
TRBJ2-3	NA	NA	TRBV30	CAWSGVGVGTDTQYF	TGTGCCTGGAGTGGGGTTGGGGTGGGCACAGATACGCAGTATTTT
TRBJ1-3	few	NA	TRBV9	CASSVEGAGNTIYF	TGTGCCAGCAGCGTAGAAGGAGCGGGAAACACCATATATTTT
TRBJ2-5	NA	NA	TRBV7-9	CASSVGISQETQYF	TGTGCCAGCAGCGTCGGAATAAGCCAAGAGACCCAGTACTTC